The 14 T cell receptor beta chains below were found in one sample sequenced in a study of control samples from healthy donors and cancer patients. TCRdb keeps only in-frame clones here, not all; method: immunoSEQ multiplex PCR. The sample lists approximately 140,000 clones, about 90% occurring once. Material for sequencing was blood. The receptors here all came from a man in his late teens or twenties in good health.

As for this clone: An end of the junction differs from the germline gene, which may be a read error. CDR3 in DNA: TGTGCCAGCAGTGACCCCGGACTCCCCCTCTTC. Amino acids: CASSDPGLPLF. This chain links TRBV2 with TRBJ2-1, with D possibly matching TRBD2 (5 bases). From germline, CDR1 is SNHLY and CDR2 FYNNEI. The CDR3 has 11 residues. Supplemented by reference TRBV2 and TRBJ2-1, the full variable domain reads EPEVTQTPSHQVTQMGQEVILRCVPISNHLYFYWYRQILGQKVEFLVSFYNNEISEKSEIFDDQFSVERPDGSNFTLKIRSTKLEDSAMYFCASSDPGLPLFGPGTRLTVL.

The J gene is TRBJ1-4, the V gene TRBV3-1 (or the pseudogene TRBV3-2); D is perhaps TRBD1 (6 bases). The V gene lost 3 bases and the J gene lost 8 bases, with 16 bases spanning the gap. Germline CDR1 is LGHDT and CDR2 is YNNKEL (reference sequence). The CDR3 runs 15 residues. The CDR3 sequence: CASSQIRGLKEKLFF. CDR3 DNA: TGTGCCAGCAGCCAGATCAGGGGTCTCAAGGAAAAACTGTTTTTT.

V gene TRBV13 combines with J gene TRBJ1-1; a possible D gene is TRBD1 (5 bases). Trimming removed 5 bases from V and 7 bases from J, with 23 bases in between. Germline CDR1 is PRHDT and CDR2 is FYEKMQ (reference sequence). The CDR3 is 16 amino acids. CDR3 loop: CASSIMTTGTFLEAFF. The CDR3 region has the DNA TGTGCCAGCAGCATAATGACAACCGGGACTTTCCTTGAAGCTTTCTTT.

The chain couples TRBV9 to TRBJ2-7; TRBD1 might be the D (6 bases). CDR3 length: 13 residues. Germline V lookup: CDR1 SGDLS, CDR2 YYNGEE. V was trimmed by 1 base and J by 5 bases, leaving 10 bases between them. The CDR3, as DNA: TGTGCCAGCAGCGTATCGCAGGGGAACGAGCAGTACTTC. It codes for CASSVSQGNEQYF.

This clone was counted a few times. The chain combines TRBV6-5 with TRBJ2-2; D is perhaps TRBD2 (7 bases). Trimming stripped 0 bases from V and 4 bases from J, with 12 bases between. Germline V CDR1 and CDR2: MNHEY, SVGAGI. The CDR3 runs 16 residues. This chain's CDR3 is CASSYSGGPVTGELFF. In DNA, the CDR3 is TGTGCCAGCAGTTACTCCGGGGGGCCGGTCACCGGGGAGCTGTTTTTT.

V usage is TRBV4-1 and J usage is TRBJ1-2; weak D call: TRBD1 (5 bases). The CDR3 length is 15 residues. The germline V gene encodes CDR1 MGHRA and CDR2 YSYEKL. V lost 4 bases to trimming and J lost 6 bases, with 18 bases between them. CDR3: CASSLFRDPGNGYTF. The CDR3 DNA reads as TGCGCCAGCAGCCTTTTTCGCGACCCAGGGAATGGCTACACCTTC.

The CDR3 sequence is CASSPTGTGSYEQYF. The CDR3 DNA reads TGTGCCAGCAGCCCCACCGGGACAGGATCCTACGAGCAGTACTTC. This chain uses TRBV6-6 with TRBJ2-7, with TRBD1 matching over 8 bases. V was pared by 6 bases and J by 1 base, with 8 bases of the junction left unmatched. Germline CDR1 and CDR2: MNHNY and SVGAGI (reference sequence). This CDR3 has 15 residues.

In DNA, the CDR3 is TGTGCCAGCAGTTACTCCGAAGAGACCCAGTACTTC. Translation gives CASSYSEETQYF. The genes are TRBV6-5 and TRBJ2-5; D unresolved. V was cut by 0 bases and J by 3 bases, with 2 bases left in between. This CDR3 has 12 amino acids. Germline V CDR1 and CDR2: MNHEY, SVGAGI.

The rearrangement links TRBV5-1 to TRBJ2-2, with TRBD1 matching 9 bases. V dropped 0 bases and J dropped 1; count of bases not matched to a gene: 7. Germline loops: CDR1 SGHRS, CDR2 YFSETQ. This CDR3 is 18 amino acids long. CDR3 in amino acids: CASSLGGLGQGNTGELFF. The CDR3 DNA follows: TGCGCCAGCAGCTTGGGAGGCCTGGGACAGGGGAACACCGGGGAGCTGTTTTTT.

The chain joins TRBV7-9 to TRBJ1-4, with 8 bases fitting TRBD1. The J segment lost 10 bases and the V segment lost 5 bases, leaving 9 bases of the junction unmatched. The germline V gene has CDR1 SEHNR and CDR2 FQNEAQ (reference sequence). This CDR3 spans 14 amino acids. CDR3 protein: CASSPQGDVAKLFF. CDR3 sequence (DNA): TGTGCCAGCAGCCCACAGGGGGATGTGGCAAAACTGTTTTTT.

V and J are TRBV2 and TRBJ1-1; no firm D call. This CDR3 contains 10 residues. Germline assignment: CDR1 SNHLY and CDR2 FYNNEI. Trimming left V 6 bases short and J 5 bases short, with 4 bases between. CDR3 region: CASRWTEAFF. CDR3 DNA: TGTGCCAGCAGATGGACTGAAGCTTTCTTT.

This chain uses TRBV5-1 with TRBJ2-5, with D perhaps TRBD2 (6 bases). Trimming removed 4 bases from V and 5 bases from J, with 15 bases in between. Germline CDR1 SGHRS, CDR2 YFSETQ. The length of the CDR3 is 14 residues. CDR3 nucleotides: TGCGCCAGCAGCAGTCTCAGGGACTCGGAGACCCAGTACTTC. Its protein product is CASSSLRDSETQYF.

This chain connects TRBV27 to TRBJ1-1; D not certain. The CDR3 runs 13 residues. The germline V gene has CDR1 MNHEY and CDR2 SMNVEV (reference sequence). The V end lost 3 bases, the J end lost 6 bases, and 11 bases lay between the germline ends. CDR3 region: CASSLSGWAEAFF. The CDR3 DNA follows: TGTGCCAGCAGTTTGTCGGGCTGGGCTGAAGCTTTCTTT.

The chain couples TRBV6-6 to TRBJ1-6; D may be TRBD1 (5 bases). CDR1 MNHNY and CDR2 SVGAGI come from the germline V gene (reference sequence). The CDR3 runs to 14 residues. V was cut by 2 bases and J by 11 bases, with 13 bases left in between. This CDR3 reads CASSYEGFTAPLHF. The CDR3 DNA follows: TGTGCCAGCAGTTACGAGGGGTTTACAGCACCCCTCCACTTT.